This T cell receptor beta chain was captured in a study of monozygotic twins with inflammatory bowel disease. The CDR3 covers 12 residues. TCRdb re-called the 5' RACE reads and catalogs CDR3 proteins one per entry, DNA excluded. Seen in this sample are about 440,000 distinct CDR3 sequences; the ten most common clones hold around 2.4%. The sequencing input was blood. The chain employs TRBV12-3 or TRBV12-4 and TRBJ2-5. This receptor was taken from a human donor with ulcerative colitis or Crohn's disease, or a healthy co-twin of an affected twin (not recorded which). CDR3 protein: CASSWWEETQYF.